The T cell receptor beta chain described here comes from a study of post-analysis software for immune sequencing data. Study-wide results and caveats: Roughly five TRBV segments appeared more often in patients than in controls, and TRBV5-6, TRBV5-1 and TRBV20-1 were among these. Strong co-clustering by F measure was evident for samples that had been prepared in the same batch.

Germline V lookup: CDR1 SGHRS, CDR2 YFSETQ. The CDR3 covers 15 residues. The V and J ends lost 4 bases and 7 bases, in that order; junction bases with no gene match: 4. This clonotype was observed a few times. Its antigen is as yet unknown. Researchers reported that TCR beta cDNA libraries carried unique molecular identifiers. TCRdb re-called the PCR reads through MiXCR, storing one row per CDR3 protein. The repertoire holds some 800,000 distinct CDR3 sequences, with around 46% as singletons. The origin of this receptor is a girl between 10 and 17 years old with multiple sclerosis. This chain uses TRBV5-1 with TRBJ2-1, with TRBD2 identical over 14 bases. The sample was blood. The CDR3 region is CASSRRTSGRNEQFF. CDR3 DNA sequence: TGCGCCAGCAGCCGACGGACTAGCGGGAGGAATGAGCAGTTCTTC.